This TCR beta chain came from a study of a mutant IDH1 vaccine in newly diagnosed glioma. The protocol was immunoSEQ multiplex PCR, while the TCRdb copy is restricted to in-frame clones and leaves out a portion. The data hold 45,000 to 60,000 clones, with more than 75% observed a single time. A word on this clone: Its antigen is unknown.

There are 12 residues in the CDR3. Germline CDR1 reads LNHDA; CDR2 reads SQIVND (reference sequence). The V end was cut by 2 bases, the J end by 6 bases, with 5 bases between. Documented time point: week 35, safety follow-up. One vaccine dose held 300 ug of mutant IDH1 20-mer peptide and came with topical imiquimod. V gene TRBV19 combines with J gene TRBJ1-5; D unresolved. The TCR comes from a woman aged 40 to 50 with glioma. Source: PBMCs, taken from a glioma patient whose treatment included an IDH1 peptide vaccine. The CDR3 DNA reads TGTGCCAGTAGTATATCAGGTCAGCCCCAGCATTTT. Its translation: CASSISGQPQHF.